Detailed here is one T cell receptor beta chain. The antigen remains undetermined. This entry belongs to a study of OX40 agonist ivuxolimab in advanced cancers. Study information: Antecedent anti-PD-1, anti-PD-L1 or anti-CTLA-4 therapy was permissible, with roughly 36% having received some.

The repertoire was sequenced with immunoSEQ multiplex PCR; TCRdb's copy has only in-frame clones and lacks some. The sample has more than 80,000 clones; around 86% are singletons. General study results and limits: Certain nonresponders likewise exhibited a low normalized T-cell clonal expansion. Still undetermined is the antigen specificity of the expanded peripheral T cells. Partial responders treated at 0.1-3.0 mg/kg exhibited clonal expansion among the lowest measured.

The germline gives CDR1 MNHNS, CDR2 SASEGT. CDR3 length: 12 amino acids. Trimming left V 2 bases short and J 3 bases short, with 4 bases between. This sequence was found in an adult with an advanced solid tumor such as melanoma, head and neck, liver or kidney cancer. The chain uses TRBV6-1 and TRBJ2-5; no clear D gene. Sequences were derived from CD4+ or CD8+ T cells sorted from blood, sampled in a trial of the OX40 agonist ivuxolimab. The CDR3 bases are TGTGCCAGCAGTGAAACGGAAGAGACCCAGTACTTC. Translated, it gives CASSETEETQYF.